This T cell receptor beta chain stems from a study of early T cells in non-severe SARS-CoV-2 infection. At the level of the study: Sequencing of bulk RNA from unsorted whole blood was done, without chain pairing.

Individual cDNA molecules received unique molecular identifiers during library preparation. One entry per CDR3 protein, called by TCRdb with MiXCR from the 5' RACE reads. The table shows some 73,000 distinct CDR3 sequences, with over 9.5% occurring only once. This clonotype was seen ten or more times. Its antigen is undetermined. This CDR3 is built from 13 residues. J gave up 10 bases and V 5 bases, and 8 bases lay outside the gene matches. In germline, CDR1 is SGHAT, CDR2 FQDESV (reference sequence). Whole-study results and caveats: Matching with VDJdb favored anti-spike CD8 responses (missing private and CD4 specificities).

V and J are TRBV11-1 and TRBJ2-1; TRBD2 aligns across 7 bases. The sample was whole blood. The receptor was isolated from an adult who was a healthcare worker with PCR-confirmed SARS-CoV-2 infection or an uninfected control (not recorded which). The CDR3 spells CASSPGRGDEQFF. As DNA, the CDR3 is TGTGCCAGCAGCCCCGGTCGGGGGGACGAGCAGTTCTTC. The variable domain in full, with the rest retrieved from reference TRBV11-1 and TRBJ2-1, is EAEVAQSPRYKITEKSQAVAFWCDPISGHATLYWYRQILGQGPELLVQFQDESVVDDSQLPKDRFSAERLKGVDSTLKIQPAELGDSAMYLCASSPGRGDEQFFGPGTRLTVL.